A single sample gave rise to the 15 T cell receptor beta chains below, sequenced in a study of identical twins. MiXCR, run by TCRdb on the 5' RACE reads, gives a single entry per CDR3 protein. Here the sample spans some 600,000 distinct CDR3 sequences, about 7.1% being singletons. This sample also appeared in a second study, on yellow fever vaccine responses in identical twins.

Sequencing was carried out using PBMCs. These receptors all come from a woman aged 18-30 years in good health.

This clonotype came up a few times. V is TRBV27 and J is TRBJ2-1, with D hard to call. The germline CDR1 and CDR2 sequences are MNHEY and SMNVEV (reference sequence). Between the trimmed V and J ends, which lost 10 bases and 10 bases, there was a span of 20 bases. The CDR3 extends over 13 amino acids. The CDR3, as DNA: TGTGCCACCAGGACGTATAATGCGATGGAGCAGTTCTTC. Its protein is CATRTYNAMEQFF.

This clonotype has just a few counts. This sequence joins TRBV5-5 and TRBJ2-7; no clear D gene. Trimming took off 3 bases at V and 2 bases at J, with 12 bases between the two ends. The CDR3 sequence is 14 residues long. Germline CDR1 is SGHKS and CDR2 is YYEKEE (reference sequence). DNA for the CDR3: TGTGCCAGCAGCTCACCGGGCAGGCCCTACGAGCAGTACTTC. It specifies CASSSPGRPYEQYF. Using reference TRBV5-5 and TRBJ2-7 for the parts outside the CDR3, the full variable domain is DAGVTQSPTHLIKTRGQQVTLRCSPISGHKSVSWYQQVLGQGPQFIFQYYEKEERGRGNFPDRFSARQFPNYSSELNVNALLLGDSALYLCASSSPGRPYEQYFGPGTRLTVT.

The sample holds a few counts of this clonotype. The CDR3 region is CASSPAGTGNNNEQFF. In DNA form, the CDR3 reads TGTGCCAGCAGTCCCGCCGGGACAGGGAACAACAATGAGCAGTTCTTC. V gene TRBV28 combines with J gene TRBJ2-1; 9 bases align to TRBD1. This CDR3 region has 16 residues. The germline CDR1 and CDR2 sequences are MDHEN and SYDVKM. The trim removed 5 bases at V and 5 bases at J, leaving 10 bases unmatched.

This clonotype was found a few times. The chain links TRBV5-6 to TRBJ2-3; no reliable D call. The CDR3 is made up of 15 amino acids. Per germline, CDR1 SGHDT and CDR2 YYEEEE. The V gene lost 5 bases and the J gene lost 3 bases, with 16 bases spanning the gap. CDR3 nucleotide sequence: TGTGCCAGCAGAAGGTCGCGCCGGGCGACAGATACGCAGTATTTT. As protein: CASRRSRRATDTQYF.

This clonotype was counted ten times or more. The chain uses TRBV29-1 and TRBJ2-1, with TRBD1 matching over 9 bases. This CDR3 region has 13 residues. Germline values: CDR1 SQVTM, CDR2 ANQGSEA. Trimming cost V 6 bases and J 0 bases; bases outside gene matches: 0. The CDR3 loop is CSVTGGSYNEQFF. The CDR3, as DNA: TGCAGCGTGACAGGGGGCTCCTACAATGAGCAGTTCTTC.

There are many counts of this clonotype. The rearrangement links TRBV7-8 to TRBJ2-1, with 8 bases identical to TRBD2. The CDR3 length is 18 residues. The germline V gene has CDR1 SGHVS and CDR2 FQNEAQ. J was trimmed by 8 bases and V by 3 bases; bases with no gene match: 18. The CDR3 coding sequence is TGTGCCAGCAGCTTGGCCACCGGGACTAGTAGTTTGGGCCATGAGCAGTTCTTC. This sequence encodes CASSLATGTSSLGHEQFF.

The sample holds many counts of this clonotype. This chain joins TRBV12-3 or TRBV12-4 and TRBJ2-1; no clear D gene. The CDR3 sequence is 13 residues long. Trimming removed 6 bases from V and 15 bases from J, with 21 bases in between. CDR3 region: CASSPDASSTRFF. CDR3 in DNA: TGTGCCAGCAGCCCCGATGCGAGCTCCACCCGGTTCTTC.

This sequence joins TRBV27 and TRBJ1-2, with a tentative D call TRBD1 (6 bases). The V end was cut by 4 bases, the J end by 2 bases, with 17 bases between. Germline V gene data show CDR1 as MNHEY and CDR2 as SMNVEV (reference sequence). This CDR3 is built from 16 residues. CDR3 DNA: TGTGCCAGCAGTTCTGCGTCCCCCACAGGGAACTATGGCTACACCTTC. This gives the protein CASSSASPTGNYGYTF.

This clonotype was found a few times. The rearrangement links TRBV28 to TRBJ2-7, with a possible D match to TRBD1 (6 bases). V lost 2 bases and J 5 bases, leaving 19 bases between the germline ends. The germline CDR1 and CDR2 sequences are MDHEN and SYDVKM. The CDR3 is 16 residues long. The CDR3 coding sequence is TGTGCCAGCAGTTTAAGCTCGACAGGAAAGTTCCACGAGCAGTACGTC. Amino acid sequence: CASSLSSTGKFHEQYV.

V gene TRBV6-1 combines with J gene TRBJ1-6; 7 bases are shared with TRBD1. CDR1 is MNHNS and CDR2 is SASEGT in the germline V gene. The CDR3 extends over 15 amino acids. J gave up 9 bases and V 3 bases, and 8 bases lay outside the gene matches. The CDR3 bases are TGTGCCAGCAGTGATGACGCGACAGGGTTTTCACCCCTCCACTTT. Protein sequence: CASSDDATGFSPLHF.

This clonotype occurred many times. V is TRBV5-8 and J is TRBJ2-5; no reliable D call. Trimming shortened V by 4 bases and J by 5 bases, and 6 bases separated the two germline ends. The CDR3 is made up of 11 amino acids. Germline CDR1 is SGHTS and CDR2 is YDEGEE. The CDR3: CASSRWETQYF. The DNA of the CDR3 is TGTGCCAGCAGCCGCTGGGAGACCCAGTACTTC.

This clonotype was observed a handful of times. The chain combines TRBV20-1 with TRBJ2-5, with 11 bases fitting TRBD2. J was trimmed by 1 base and V by 6 bases; bases with no gene match: 4. Germline V lookup: CDR1 DFQATT, CDR2 SNEGSKA (reference sequence). The CDR3 runs 14 residues. CDR3: CSAPGTSGQETQYF. The CDR3 DNA reads TGCAGTGCCCCCGGGACTAGCGGCCAAGAGACCCAGTACTTC.

This clonotype was observed at least ten times. The chain couples TRBV20-1 to TRBJ2-2, with D uncertain. The CDR3 is 11 amino acids. Trimming took off 3 bases at V and 4 bases at J, with 3 bases between the two ends. The germline V gene has CDR1 DFQATT and CDR2 SNEGSKA (reference sequence). CDR3 protein: CSASATGELFF. The DNA of the CDR3 is TGCAGTGCTAGTGCCACCGGGGAGCTGTTTTTT.

This clonotype has a count of ten or more. The chain has TRBV5-1 and TRBJ2-7, with D perhaps TRBD1 or TRBD2 (5 bases each). Trimming removed 0 bases at V and 4 bases at J, with 20 bases between. This CDR3 region has 17 residues. Per germline, CDR1 SGHRS and CDR2 YFSETQ. CDR3 nucleotide sequence: TGCGCCAGCAGCTTGGTCGGCGGGTTCACAGGTCGGTACGAGCAGTACTTC. This sequence encodes CASSLVGGFTGRYEQYF. Full variable domain (missing parts from reference TRBV5-1 and TRBJ2-7): KAGVTQTPRYLIKTRGQQVTLSCSPISGHRSVSWYQQTPGQGLQFLFEYFSETQRNKGNFPGRFSGRQFSNSRSEMNVSTLELGDSALYLCASSLVGGFTGRYEQYFGPGTRLTVT.

This clonotype has a handful of counts. V and J are TRBV29-1 and TRBJ2-1; D gene uncertain. V shed 6 bases and J shed 0 bases, with 6 bases lying between them. The length of the CDR3 is 12 residues. In germline, CDR1 is SQVTM, CDR2 ANQGSEA. Here the CDR3 reads CSVILSYNEQFF. The CDR3 nucleotides read TGCAGCGTCATCCTCTCCTACAATGAGCAGTTCTTC.